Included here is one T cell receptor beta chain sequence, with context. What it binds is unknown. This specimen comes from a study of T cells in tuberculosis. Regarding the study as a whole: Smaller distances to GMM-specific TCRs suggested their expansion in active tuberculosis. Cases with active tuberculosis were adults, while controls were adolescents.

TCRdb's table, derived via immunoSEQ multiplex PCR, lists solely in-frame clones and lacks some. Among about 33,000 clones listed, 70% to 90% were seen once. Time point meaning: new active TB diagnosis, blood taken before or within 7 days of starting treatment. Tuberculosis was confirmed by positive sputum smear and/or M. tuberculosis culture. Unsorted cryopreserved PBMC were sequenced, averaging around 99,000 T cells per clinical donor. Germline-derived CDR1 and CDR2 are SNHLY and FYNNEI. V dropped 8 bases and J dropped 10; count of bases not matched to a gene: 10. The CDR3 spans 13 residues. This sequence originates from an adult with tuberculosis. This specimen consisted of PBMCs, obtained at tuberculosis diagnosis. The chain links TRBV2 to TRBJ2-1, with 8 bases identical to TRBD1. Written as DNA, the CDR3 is TGTGCCAGCTGGGACAGGTCCAAAGGGGAGCAGTTCTTC. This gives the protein CASWDRSKGEQFF.